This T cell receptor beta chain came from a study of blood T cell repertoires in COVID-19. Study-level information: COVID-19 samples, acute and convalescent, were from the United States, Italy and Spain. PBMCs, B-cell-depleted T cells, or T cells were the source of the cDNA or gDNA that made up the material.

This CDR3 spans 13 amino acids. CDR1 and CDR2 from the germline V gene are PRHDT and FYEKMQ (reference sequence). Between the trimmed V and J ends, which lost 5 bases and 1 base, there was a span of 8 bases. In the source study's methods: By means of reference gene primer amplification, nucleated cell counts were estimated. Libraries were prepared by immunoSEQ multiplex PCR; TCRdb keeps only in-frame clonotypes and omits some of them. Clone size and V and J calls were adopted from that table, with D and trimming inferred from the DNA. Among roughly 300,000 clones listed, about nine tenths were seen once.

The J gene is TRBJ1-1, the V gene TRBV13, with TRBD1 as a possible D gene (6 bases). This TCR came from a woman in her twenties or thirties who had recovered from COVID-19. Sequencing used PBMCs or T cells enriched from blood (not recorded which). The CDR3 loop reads CASSADRNTEAFF. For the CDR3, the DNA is TGTGCCAGCAGCGCGGACAGGAACACTGAAGCTTTCTTT.